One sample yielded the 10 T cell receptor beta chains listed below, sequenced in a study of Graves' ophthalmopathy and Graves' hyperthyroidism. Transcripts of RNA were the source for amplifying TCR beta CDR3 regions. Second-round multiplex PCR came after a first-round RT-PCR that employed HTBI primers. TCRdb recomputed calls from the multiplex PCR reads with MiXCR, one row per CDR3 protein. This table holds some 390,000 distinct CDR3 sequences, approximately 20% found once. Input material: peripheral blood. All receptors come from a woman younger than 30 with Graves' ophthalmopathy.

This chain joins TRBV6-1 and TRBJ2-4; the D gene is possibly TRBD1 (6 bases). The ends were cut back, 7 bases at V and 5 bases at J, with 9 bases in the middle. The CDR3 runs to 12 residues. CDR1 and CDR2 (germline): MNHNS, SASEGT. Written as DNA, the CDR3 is TGTGCCAGCAACAGGGAAGAAAACATTCAGTACTTC. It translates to CASNREENIQYF.

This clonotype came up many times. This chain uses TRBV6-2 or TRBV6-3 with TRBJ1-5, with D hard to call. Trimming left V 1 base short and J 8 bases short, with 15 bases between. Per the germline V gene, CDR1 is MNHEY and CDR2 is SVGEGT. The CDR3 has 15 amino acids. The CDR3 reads CASSYFSRRVKPQHF. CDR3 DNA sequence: TGTGCCAGCAGTTACTTTTCACGCCGGGTGAAGCCCCAGCATTTT.

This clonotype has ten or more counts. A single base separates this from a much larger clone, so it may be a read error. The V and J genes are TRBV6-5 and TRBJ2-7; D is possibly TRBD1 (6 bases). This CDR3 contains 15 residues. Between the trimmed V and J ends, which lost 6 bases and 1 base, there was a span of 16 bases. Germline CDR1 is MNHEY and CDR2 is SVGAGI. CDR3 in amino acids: CASRLNRAQSYEQYF. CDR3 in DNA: TGTGCCAGCAGATTAAACAGGGCACAGTCCTACGAGCAGTACTTC.

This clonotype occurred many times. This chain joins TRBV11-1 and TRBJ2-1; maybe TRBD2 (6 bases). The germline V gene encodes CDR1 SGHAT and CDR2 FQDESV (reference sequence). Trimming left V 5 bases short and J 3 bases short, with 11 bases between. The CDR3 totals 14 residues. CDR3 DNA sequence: TGTGCCAGCAGCCGGGGTAGCGGCTACAATGAGCAGTTCTTC. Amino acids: CASSRGSGYNEQFF.

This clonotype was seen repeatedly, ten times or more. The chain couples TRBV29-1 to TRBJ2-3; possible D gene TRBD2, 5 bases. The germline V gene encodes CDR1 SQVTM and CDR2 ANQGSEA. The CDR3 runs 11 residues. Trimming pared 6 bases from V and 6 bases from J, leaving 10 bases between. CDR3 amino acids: CSVRETDTQYF. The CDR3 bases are TGCAGCGTCCGGGAAACGGATACGCAGTATTTT.

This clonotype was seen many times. The CDR3 sequence is CASSPISLGELFF. The CDR3 coding sequence is TGTGCCAGCAGCCCCATATCCCTAGGGGAGCTGTTTTTT. The rearrangement links TRBV11-2 to TRBJ2-2; no reliable D call. Germline V gene sequence: CDR1 SGHAT, CDR2 FQNNGV. The CDR3 spans 13 residues. Trimming took off 5 bases at V and 8 bases at J, with 12 bases between the two ends.

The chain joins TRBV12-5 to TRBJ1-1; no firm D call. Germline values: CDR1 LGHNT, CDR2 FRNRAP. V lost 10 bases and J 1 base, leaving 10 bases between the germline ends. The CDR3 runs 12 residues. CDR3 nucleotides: TGTGCTACAGCCCTCTCGAACACTGAAGCTTTCTTT. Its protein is CATALSNTEAFF.

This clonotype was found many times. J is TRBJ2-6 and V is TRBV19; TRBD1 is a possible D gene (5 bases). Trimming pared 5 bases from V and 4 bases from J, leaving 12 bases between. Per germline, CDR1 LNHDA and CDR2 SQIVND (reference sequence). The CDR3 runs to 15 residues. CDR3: CASSRQSSGANVLTF. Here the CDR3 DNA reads TGTGCCAGTAGTCGACAGTCCTCCGGGGCCAACGTCCTGACTTTC.

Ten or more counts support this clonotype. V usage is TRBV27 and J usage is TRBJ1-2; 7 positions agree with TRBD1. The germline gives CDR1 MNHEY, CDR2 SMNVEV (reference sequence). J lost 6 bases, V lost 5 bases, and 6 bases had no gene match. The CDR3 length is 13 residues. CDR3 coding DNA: TGTGCCAGCAGTACCCACAGGGGTAATGGCTACACCTTC. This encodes CASSTHRGNGYTF.

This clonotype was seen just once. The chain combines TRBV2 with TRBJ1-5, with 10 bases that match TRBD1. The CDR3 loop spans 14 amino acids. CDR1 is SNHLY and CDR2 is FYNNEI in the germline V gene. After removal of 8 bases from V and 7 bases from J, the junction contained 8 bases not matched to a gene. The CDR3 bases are TGTGCCAGCGGAAGACAGGGGGCGGGCCAGCCCCAGCATTTT. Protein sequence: CASGRQGAGQPQHF.